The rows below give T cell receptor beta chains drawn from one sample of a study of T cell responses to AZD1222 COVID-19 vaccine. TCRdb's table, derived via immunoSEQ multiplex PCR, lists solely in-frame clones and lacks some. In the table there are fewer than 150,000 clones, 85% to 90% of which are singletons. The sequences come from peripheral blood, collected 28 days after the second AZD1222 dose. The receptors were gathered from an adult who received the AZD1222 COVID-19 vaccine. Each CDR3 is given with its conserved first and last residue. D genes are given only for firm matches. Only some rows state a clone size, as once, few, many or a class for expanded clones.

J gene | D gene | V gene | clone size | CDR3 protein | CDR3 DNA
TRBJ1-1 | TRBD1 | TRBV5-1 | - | CASSWGWGQGGLRNTEAFF | TGCGCCAGCAGCTGGGGCTGGGGACAGGGGGGCCTACGGAACACTGAAGCTTTCTTT
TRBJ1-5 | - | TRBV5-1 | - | CASSLEGYRNQPQHF | TGCGCCAGCAGCTTGGAAGGGTATAGGAATCAGCCCCAGCATTTT
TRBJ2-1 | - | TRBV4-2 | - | CASSQDLANEQFF | TGTGCCAGCAGCCAAGACCTAGCCAATGAGCAGTTCTTC
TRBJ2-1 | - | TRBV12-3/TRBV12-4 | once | CASSLDSGEQFF | TGTGCCAGCAGTTTAGACAGTGGTGAGCAGTTCTTC
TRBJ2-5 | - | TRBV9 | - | CASSVALAGETQYF | TGTGCCAGCAGCGTAGCACTAGCTGGTGAGACCCAGTACTTC
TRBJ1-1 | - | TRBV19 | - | CASSIGGSPGLEAFF | TGTGCCAGTAGTATAGGGGGCAGCCCCGGGCTTGAAGCTTTCTTT
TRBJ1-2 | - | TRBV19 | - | CASSIDPGVVYGYTF | TGTGCCAGTAGTATCGACCCAGGGGTGGTCTATGGCTACACCTTC
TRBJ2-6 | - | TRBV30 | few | CAWSLGLLRGSGANVLTF | TGTGCCTGGAGTCTCGGCCTCTTGAGGGGCTCTGGGGCCAACGTCCTGACTTTC
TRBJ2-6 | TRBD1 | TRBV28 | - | CASSYPGGRPSGANVLTF | TGTGCCAGCAGTTACCCAGGGGGCCGCCCCTCTGGGGCCAACGTCCTGACTTTC
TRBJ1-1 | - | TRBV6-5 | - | CASSYPGSEAFF | TGTGCCAGCAGTTATCCCGGTTCTGAAGCTTTCTTT
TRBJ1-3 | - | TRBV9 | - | CASSLPGKAGNTIYF | TGTGCCAGCAGCCTCCCGGGAAAGGCTGGAAACACCATATATTTT
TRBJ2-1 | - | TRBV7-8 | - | CASLGTAYNEQFF | TGTGCCAGCCTGGGGACCGCCTACAATGAGCAGTTCTTC
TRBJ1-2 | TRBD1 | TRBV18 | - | CASSPPKYRGLMNYGYTF | TGTGCCAGCTCACCACCGAAGTACAGGGGACTCATGAACTATGGCTACACCTTC
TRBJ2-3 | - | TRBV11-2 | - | CASSLSQDPPSTDTQYF | TGTGCCAGCAGCCTGAGCCAGGACCCACCTAGCACAGATACGCAGTATTTT
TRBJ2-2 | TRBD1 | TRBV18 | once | CASSPQWTGTTGELFF | TGTGCCAGCTCACCACAATGGACAGGGACGACGGGGGAGCTGTTTTTT
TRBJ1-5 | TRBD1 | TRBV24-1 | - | CATSDLMDGDSSPWVGNQPQHF | TGTGCCACCAGTGATTTAATGGACGGGGACAGTTCCCCTTGGGTTGGCAATCAGCCCCAGCATTTT
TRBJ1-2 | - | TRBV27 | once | CASSSLPGQGDNYGYTF | TGTGCCAGCAGTTCCCTCCCCGGCCAGGGCGATAACTATGGCTACACCTTC
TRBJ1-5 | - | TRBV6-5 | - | CASTQPLNQPQHF | TGTGCCAGCACCCAACCACTAAATCAGCCCCAGCATTTT
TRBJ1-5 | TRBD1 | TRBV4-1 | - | CASGTVANQPQHF | TGCGCCAGTGGGACAGTAGCAAATCAGCCCCAGCATTTT
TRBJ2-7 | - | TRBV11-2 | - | CASSPGWGRNSYEQYF | TGTGCCAGCAGCCCCGGATGGGGACGGAACTCCTACGAGCAGTACTTC
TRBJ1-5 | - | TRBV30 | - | CAWSASGTQNQPQHF | TGTGCCTGGAGTGCGAGCGGGACACAAAATCAGCCCCAGCATTTT
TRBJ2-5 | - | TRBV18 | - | CASSVIRGETQYF | TGTGCCAGCTCAGTTATTAGGGGAGAGACCCAGTACTTC
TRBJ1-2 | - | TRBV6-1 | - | CASSEALQGGYGYTF | TGTGCCAGCAGTGAAGCGCTACAGGGAGGCTATGGCTACACCTTC
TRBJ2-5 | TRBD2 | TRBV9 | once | CASTQAGFGGTQYF | TGTGCCAGCACACAAGCGGGGTTCGGGGGGACCCAGTACTTC
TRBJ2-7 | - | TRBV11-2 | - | CASSLVGRAAYEQYF | TGTGCCAGCAGCTTAGTGGGGCGGGCAGCCTACGAGCAGTACTTC
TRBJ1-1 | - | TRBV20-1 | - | CSASGQSLPAFF | TGCAGTGCTAGTGGACAAAGTCTCCCAGCTTTCTTT
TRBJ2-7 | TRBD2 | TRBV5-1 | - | CASTTLGLAGYEQYF | TGCGCCAGCACCACCCTTGGACTAGCAGGTTACGAGCAGTACTTC
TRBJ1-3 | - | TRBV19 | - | CASRLNSGNTIYF | TGTGCCAGCAGACTGAACTCTGGAAACACCATATATTTT
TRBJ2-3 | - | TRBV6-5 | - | CASGEGGLRRDTQYF | TGTGCCAGCGGGGAGGGGGGGCTGCGTAGAGATACGCAGTATTTT
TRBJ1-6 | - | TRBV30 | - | CAWRRNRSDNSPLHF | TGTGCCTGGAGGCGGAACAGGAGCGACAATTCACCCCTCCACTTT
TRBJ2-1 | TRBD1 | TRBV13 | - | CASSGQVVARNEQFF | TGTGCCAGCAGCGGACAGGTAGTGGCTCGGAATGAGCAGTTCTTC
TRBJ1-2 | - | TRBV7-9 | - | CAASEVGSVGYTF | TGTGCCGCCTCGGAGGTGGGGTCGGTGGGCTACACCTTC
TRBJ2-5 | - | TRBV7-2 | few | CASLPDVLGRRETQYF | TGTGCCAGCCTACCCGATGTTCTGGGACGCCGCGAGACCCAGTACTTC
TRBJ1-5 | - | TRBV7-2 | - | CASSDSLNQPQHF | TGTGCCAGCAGTGATAGCTTAAATCAGCCCCAGCATTTT
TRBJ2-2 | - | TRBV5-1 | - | CASRSGENTGELFF | TGCGCCAGCAGGTCAGGGGAGAACACCGGGGAGCTGTTTTTT
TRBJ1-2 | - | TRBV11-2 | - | CASSSLRAYGYTF | TGTGCCAGCAGCTCGTTACGGGCCTATGGCTACACCTTC
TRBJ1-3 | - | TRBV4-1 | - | CASSHEKGGLSGNTIYF | TGCGCCAGCAGCCACGAAAAGGGGGGACTCTCTGGAAACACCATATATTTT
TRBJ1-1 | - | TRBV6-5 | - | CASSQARGNTEAFF | TGTGCCAGCAGCCAGGCCAGGGGGAACACTGAAGCTTTCTTT
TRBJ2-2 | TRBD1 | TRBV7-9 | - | CASSLAPQGSGTGELFF | TGTGCCAGCAGCTTAGCACCACAGGGGAGTGGCACCGGGGAGCTGTTTTTT
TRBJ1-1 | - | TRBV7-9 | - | CASSLGGPNTEAFF | TGTGCCAGCAGCTTAGGAGGCCCGAACACTGAAGCTTTCTTT
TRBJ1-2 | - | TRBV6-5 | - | CASTLLPGSNYGYTF | TGTGCCAGCACCCTTCTACCCGGGAGTAACTATGGCTACACCTTC
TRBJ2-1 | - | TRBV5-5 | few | CASSFRGNEQFF | TGTGCCAGCAGCTTCCGAGGCAATGAGCAGTTCTTC
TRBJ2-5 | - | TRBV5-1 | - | CASSLSLLLGQETQYF | TGCGCCAGCAGCTTATCGCTTCTCCTAGGGCAAGAGACCCAGTACTTC
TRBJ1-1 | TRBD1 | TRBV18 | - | CASSPPGTANTEAFF | TGTGCCAGCTCACCTCCCGGGACAGCGAACACTGAAGCTTTCTTT
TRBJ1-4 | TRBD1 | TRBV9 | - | CASSGNRTGGRNEKLFF | TGTGCCAGCAGCGGGAACCGGACAGGGGGCCGAAACGAAAAACTGTTTTTT
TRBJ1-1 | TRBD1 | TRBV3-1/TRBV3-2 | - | CASQKRTGATEAFF | TGTGCCAGCCAAAAAAGGACAGGGGCCACTGAAGCTTTCTTT
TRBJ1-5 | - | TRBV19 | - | CASCPGLWVQPQHF | TGTGCCAGTTGTCCGGGCCTATGGGTCCAGCCCCAGCATTTT
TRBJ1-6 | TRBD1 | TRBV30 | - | CAWDRGDSPLHF | TGTGCCTGGGACAGGGGTGATTCACCCCTCCACTTT
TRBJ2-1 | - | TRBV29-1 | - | CSLSARGYNEQFF | TGCAGCCTCAGCGCTAGGGGATACAATGAGCAGTTCTTC
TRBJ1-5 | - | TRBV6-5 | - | CASSPDGSNQPQHF | TGTGCCAGCAGTCCGGACGGTAGCAATCAGCCCCAGCATTTT
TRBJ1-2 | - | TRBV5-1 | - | CASRPPGTLDSYGYTF | TGCGCCAGCAGACCACCTGGGACCCTAGATAGTTATGGCTACACCTTC